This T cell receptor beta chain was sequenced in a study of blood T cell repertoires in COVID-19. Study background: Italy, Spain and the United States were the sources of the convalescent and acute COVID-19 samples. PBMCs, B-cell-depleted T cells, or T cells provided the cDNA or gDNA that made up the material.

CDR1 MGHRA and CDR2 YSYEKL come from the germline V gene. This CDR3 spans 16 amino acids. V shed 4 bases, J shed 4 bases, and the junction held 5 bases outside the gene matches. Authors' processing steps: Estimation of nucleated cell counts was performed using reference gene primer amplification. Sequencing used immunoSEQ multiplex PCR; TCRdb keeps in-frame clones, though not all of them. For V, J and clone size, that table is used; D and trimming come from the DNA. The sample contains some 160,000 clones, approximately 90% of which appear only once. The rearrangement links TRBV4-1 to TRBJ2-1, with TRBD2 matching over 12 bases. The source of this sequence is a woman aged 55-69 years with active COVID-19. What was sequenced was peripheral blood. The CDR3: CASSPRLAGEYNEQFF. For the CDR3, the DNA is TGCGCCAGCAGCCCCCGACTAGCGGGAGAATACAATGAGCAGTTCTTC.